This TCR beta chain originates from a study of blood T cell repertoires in COVID-19 (dated by TCRdb to 2018 to 2021). For the wider study: Samples from collaborators originated in the United States, Italy and Spain and spanned both the acute and convalescent phases of COVID-19. The dataset comprised deeply sampled blood TCRbeta repertoires from subjects exposed to, actively infected with, or recovered from COVID-19. The material from the prospective study consisted of cDNA or gDNA derived from T cells, B-cell-depleted T cells, or PBMCs. A freely available public database, intended as a resource for researchers studying the immune response to SARS-CoV-2, is where the repertoires were released. A de-identified subject ID, COVID-19 status, age in years and sex were almost always included in the sample metadata. Samples came from the ongoing ImmuneRACE study (first 160 participants) plus 1,254 subjects from 6 global collaborators. Where available, HLA class I and class II types were taken from metadata supplied by the sample provider and were not determined by assay-based typing. The paper's findings and limits, for the study overall: Clinical and demographic metadata were provided uncurated, with the amount varying by source and participant.

Whole blood was collected in K2EDTA tubes by collaborating institutions according to the institutions' own protocols. For TCRbeta analysis, collaborator samples were shipped as frozen whole blood, as isolated PBMCs, or as DNA extracted from either sample type. On this clone itself: This clone's antigen is unknown. Per-base quality was not reported, and no clone a single base away is much larger than it.

TCRbeta CDR3 regions were amplified from genomic DNA by means of the immunoSEQ Assay, a bias-controlled multiplex PCR. On the study's bioinformatics: The number of nucleated cells in each sample was estimated from the amplification of reference gene primers within the assay. To quantify the absolute abundance of each unique TCRbeta CDR3 rearrangement, sequence reads were collapsed and filtered. Productive Simpson clonality was computed per sample as the square root of Simpson's diversity index over productive rearrangements. In TCRdb, the immuneACCESS table is reduced to in-frame sequences with V and J assigned. These tables do not hold every clone; where another copy was compared, an unresolved V gene accounts for under half, and the others remain unexplained. V and J calls and clone size follow that table, whereas D and trimming were derived from the DNA. Counted in this sample were roughly 500,000 clones; 80% to 90% of them appeared once. The biggest ten clones account for about 3% of the sample.

The sequence derives from a human donor in a cohort sampled during active COVID-19. Sequenced: peripheral blood.

For the CDR3, the sequence is CASSLDGEDEKLFF. The DNA sequence is TGCGCCAGCAGTTTAGATGGAGAGGATGAAAAACTGTTTTTT. The chain links TRBV5-1 with TRBJ1-4; a confident D gene designation cannot be given. CDR1 is given as SGHRS and CDR2 as YFSETQ, both from the germline V gene. Relative to germline, V is 5 bases shorter and J is 6 bases shorter, with 14 bases between their ends. The CDR3 sequence holds 14 residues, the cysteine and phenylalanine included. Here the CDR3 DNA is all that survives: 42 bases in frame from base 1.